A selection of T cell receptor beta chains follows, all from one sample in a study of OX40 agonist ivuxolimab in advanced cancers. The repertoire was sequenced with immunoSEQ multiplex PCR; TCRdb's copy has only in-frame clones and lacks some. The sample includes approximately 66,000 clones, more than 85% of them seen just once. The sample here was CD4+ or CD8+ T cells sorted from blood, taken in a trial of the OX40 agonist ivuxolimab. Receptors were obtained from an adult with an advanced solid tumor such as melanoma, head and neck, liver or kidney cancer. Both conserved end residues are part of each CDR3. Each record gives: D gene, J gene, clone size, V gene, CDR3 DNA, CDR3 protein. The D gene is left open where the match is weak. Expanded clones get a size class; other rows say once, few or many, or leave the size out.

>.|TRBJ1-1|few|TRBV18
TGTGCCAGCTCACCACAGGGCTCCTTTGAAGCTTTCTTT
CASSPQGSFEAFF
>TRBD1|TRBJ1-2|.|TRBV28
TGTGCCAGCAGTACGCGGGACAGGACTAACTATGGCTACACCTTC
CASSTRDRTNYGYTF
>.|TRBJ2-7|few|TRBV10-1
TGCGCCAGCTCAGGCGGGGACCACGAGCAGTACTTC
CASSGGDHEQYF
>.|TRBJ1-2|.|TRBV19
TGTGCCAGTATCTCCGCTCAGCATAACTATGGCTACACCTTC
CASISAQHNYGYTF
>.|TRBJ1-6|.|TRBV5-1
TGCGCCAGCAGCTTGGAGTCCGTTTCACCCCTCCACTTT
CASSLESVSPLHF
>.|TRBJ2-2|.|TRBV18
TGTGCCAGCTCACCCCCGACTAAACGGACCGGGGAGCTGTTTTTT
CASSPPTKRTGELFF
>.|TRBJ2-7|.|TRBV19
TGTGCCAGTAGTATACGGCCAGCGAGCTCCTACGAGCAGTACTTC
CASSIRPASSYEQYF
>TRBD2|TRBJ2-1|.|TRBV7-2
TGTGCCAGCAGCTTAGGGGGGGGGAAAAGCTCCTACAATGAGCAGTTCTTC
CASSLGGGKSSYNEQFF
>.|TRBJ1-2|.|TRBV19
TGTGCCAGTAGTATGACAGAGAACTATGGCTACACCTTC
CASSMTENYGYTF
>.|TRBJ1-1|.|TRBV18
TGTGCCAGCTCACCCCTCACCGGGACCGCTGAAGCTTTCTTT
CASSPLTGTAEAFF
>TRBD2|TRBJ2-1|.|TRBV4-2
TGTGCCAGCAGCCAAGTAACGCGGGGGACCAGCTCCTACAATGAGCAGTTCTTC
CASSQVTRGTSSYNEQFF
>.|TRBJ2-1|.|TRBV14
TGTGCCAGCAGCCGCACCTCAGGGGGGCTTTACAATGAGCAGTTCTTC
CASSRTSGGLYNEQFF
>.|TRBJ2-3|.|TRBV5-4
TGTGCCAGCAGCCCCGAGGAAGAGGATACGCAGTATTTT
CASSPEEEDTQYF
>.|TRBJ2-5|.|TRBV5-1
TGCGCCAGCAGCTTTGCCGGCCGCGAGACCCAGTACTTC
CASSFAGRETQYF
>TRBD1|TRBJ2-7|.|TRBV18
TGTGCCAGCCTTGGGGACAGGTTGGGCGAGCAGTACTTC
CASLGDRLGEQYF
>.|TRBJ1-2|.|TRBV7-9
TGTGCCAGCAGCTTGGACGAGAATGGCTACACCTTC
CASSLDENGYTF
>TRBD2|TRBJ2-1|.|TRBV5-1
TGCGCCAGCAGCCCCCCGGGACTAGCGGGGGTCGACAATGAGCAGTTCTTC
CASSPPGLAGVDNEQFF
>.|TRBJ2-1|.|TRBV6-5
TGTGCCAGCAGTCGGGGACGGAGAGAAAACAATGAGCAGTTCTTC
CASSRGRRENNEQFF
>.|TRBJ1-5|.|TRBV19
TGTGCCAGTACGATACGGGGCCGTAGCAATCAGCCCCAGCATTTT
CASTIRGRSNQPQHF
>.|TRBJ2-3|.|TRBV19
TGTGCCAGTACTCCCCGGGGCACAGATACGCAGTATTTT
CASTPRGTDTQYF
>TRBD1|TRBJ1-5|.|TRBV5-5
TGTGCCAGCAGCCAAACAGGGGTGAATAGCAATCAGCCCCAGCATTTT
CASSQTGVNSNQPQHF
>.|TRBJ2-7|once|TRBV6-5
TGTGCCAGCAGCCCTAGTGGGGGTGGAGACGAGCAGTACTTC
CASSPSGGGDEQYF
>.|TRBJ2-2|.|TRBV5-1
TGCGCCACTGCACAGGGCTCGGGCACCGGGGAGCTGTTTTTT
CATAQGSGTGELFF